This T cell receptor (beta chain) was recovered during a study of identical twins' blood T cells. TCRdb fed the 5' RACE reads into MiXCR, producing one record per CDR3 protein. Here the sample spans 400,000 or so distinct CDR3 sequences, roughly 28% being singletons. With 6 bases removed from V and 7 bases from J, the gap between germline ends came to 16 bases. The CDR3 is 14 amino acids. Germline values: CDR1 SGHNT, CDR2 YENEEA. Study observations and caveats: Even for out-of-frame TCRbeta, twins reportedly shared V gene usage much more than unrelated donors.

Points on this clonotype: Its antigen is unknown.

This chain uses TRBV11-3 with TRBJ2-4; D perhaps matches TRBD1 (6 bases). This clonotype was obtained from a woman between 18 and 50 years old in good health. Sequenced sample: PBMCs. The CDR3 DNA reads as TGTGCCAGCAGTCCTAGCAGACAGGTTAACATTCAGTACTTC. Amino acid sequence: CASSPSRQVNIQYF.